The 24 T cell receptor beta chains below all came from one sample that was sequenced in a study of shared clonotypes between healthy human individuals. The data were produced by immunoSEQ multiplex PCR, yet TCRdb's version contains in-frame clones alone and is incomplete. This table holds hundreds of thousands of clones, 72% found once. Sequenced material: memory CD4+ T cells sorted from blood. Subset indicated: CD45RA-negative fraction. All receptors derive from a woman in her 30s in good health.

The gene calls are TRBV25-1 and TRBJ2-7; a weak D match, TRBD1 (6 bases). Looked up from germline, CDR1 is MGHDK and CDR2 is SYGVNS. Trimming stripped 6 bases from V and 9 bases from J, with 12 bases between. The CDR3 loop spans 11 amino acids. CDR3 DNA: TGTGCCAGCAGGGACAGAGCCGGGCAGTACTTC. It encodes CASRDRAGQYF.

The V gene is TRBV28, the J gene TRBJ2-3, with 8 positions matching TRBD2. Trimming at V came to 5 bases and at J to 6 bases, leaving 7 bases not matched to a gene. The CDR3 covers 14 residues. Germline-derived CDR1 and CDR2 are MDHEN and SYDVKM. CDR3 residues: CASSKPGLGDTQYF. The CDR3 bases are TGTGCCAGCAGTAAGCCGGGACTAGGGGATACGCAGTATTTT. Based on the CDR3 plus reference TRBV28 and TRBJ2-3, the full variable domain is DVKVTQSSRYLVKRTGEKVFLECVQDMDHENMFWYRQDPGLGLRLIYFSYDVKMKEKGDIPEGYSVSREKKERFSLILESASTNQTSMYLCASSKPGLGDTQYFGPGTRLTVL.

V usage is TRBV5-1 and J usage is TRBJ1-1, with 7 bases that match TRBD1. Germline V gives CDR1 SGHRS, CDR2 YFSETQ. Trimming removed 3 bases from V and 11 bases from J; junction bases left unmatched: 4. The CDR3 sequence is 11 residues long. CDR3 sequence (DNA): TGCGCCAGCAGCTCGACAGGGCCGGCTTTCTTT. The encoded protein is CASSSTGPAFF.

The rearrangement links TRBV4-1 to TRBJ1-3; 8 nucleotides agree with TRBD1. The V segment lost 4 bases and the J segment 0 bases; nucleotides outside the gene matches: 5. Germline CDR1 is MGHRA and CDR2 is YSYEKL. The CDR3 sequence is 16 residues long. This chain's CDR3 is CASSLGQGSSGNTIYF. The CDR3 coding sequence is TGCGCCAGCAGCCTCGGACAGGGAAGCTCTGGAAACACCATATATTTT.

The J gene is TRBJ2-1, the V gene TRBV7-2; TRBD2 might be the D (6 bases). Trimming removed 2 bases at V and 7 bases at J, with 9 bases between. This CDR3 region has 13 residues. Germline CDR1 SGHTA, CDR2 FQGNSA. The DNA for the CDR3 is TGTGCCAGCAGCTTAATGGGAGGTAATGAGCAGTTCTTC. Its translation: CASSLMGGNEQFF. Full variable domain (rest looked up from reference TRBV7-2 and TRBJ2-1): GAGVSQSPSNKVTEKGKDVELRCDPISGHTALYWYRQSLGQGLEFLIYFQGNSAPDKSGLPSDRFSAERTGGSVSTLTIQRTQQEDSAVYLCASSLMGGNEQFFGPGTRLTVL.

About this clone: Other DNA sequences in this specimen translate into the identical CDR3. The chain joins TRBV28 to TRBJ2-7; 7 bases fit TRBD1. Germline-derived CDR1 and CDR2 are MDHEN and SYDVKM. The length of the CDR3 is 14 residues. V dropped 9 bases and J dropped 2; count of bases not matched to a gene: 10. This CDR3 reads CASSPGTVTYEQYF. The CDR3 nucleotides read TGTGCCAGTTCCCCCGGGACAGTTACCTACGAGCAGTACTTC.

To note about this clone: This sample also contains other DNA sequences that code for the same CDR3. The CDR3 DNA sequence: TGTGCCAGCAGCTTAGCTAGCGTGTACAATGAGCAGTTCTTC. Amino acids: CASSLASVYNEQFF. This chain joins TRBV7-2 and TRBJ2-1; D possibly corresponds to TRBD2 (5 bases). The ends were cut back, 0 bases at V and 4 bases at J, with 7 bases in the middle. The CDR3 has 14 amino acids. CDR1 is SGHTA and CDR2 is FQGNSA in the germline V gene.

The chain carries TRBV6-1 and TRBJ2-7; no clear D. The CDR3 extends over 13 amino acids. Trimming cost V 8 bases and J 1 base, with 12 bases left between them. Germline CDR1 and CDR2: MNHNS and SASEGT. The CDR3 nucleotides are TGTGCCAGCTCTGTGGACCGATCCTACGAGCAGTACTTC. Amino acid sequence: CASSVDRSYEQYF.

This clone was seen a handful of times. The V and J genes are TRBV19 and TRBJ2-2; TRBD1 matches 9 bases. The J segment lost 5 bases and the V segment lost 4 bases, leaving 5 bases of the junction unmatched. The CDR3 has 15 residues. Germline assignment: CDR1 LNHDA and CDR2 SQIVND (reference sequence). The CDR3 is CASSRGTGPTGELFF. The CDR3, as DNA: TGTGCCAGTAGTAGGGGGACAGGGCCGACCGGGGAGCTGTTTTTT.

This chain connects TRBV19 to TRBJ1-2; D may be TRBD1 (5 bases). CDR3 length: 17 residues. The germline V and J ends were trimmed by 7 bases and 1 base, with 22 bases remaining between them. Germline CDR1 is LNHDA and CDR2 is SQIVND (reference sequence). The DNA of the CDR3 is TGTGCCAGTATGGATTGGGTGGGGCGAAAGCTTAACTATGGCTACACCTTC. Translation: CASMDWVGRKLNYGYTF.

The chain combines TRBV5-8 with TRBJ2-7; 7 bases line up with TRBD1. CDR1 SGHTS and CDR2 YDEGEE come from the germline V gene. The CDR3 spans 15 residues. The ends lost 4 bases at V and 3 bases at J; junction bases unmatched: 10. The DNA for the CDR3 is TGTGCCAGCAGCCAGGGGGATGGAGTACGCTACGAGCAGTACTTC. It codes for CASSQGDGVRYEQYF. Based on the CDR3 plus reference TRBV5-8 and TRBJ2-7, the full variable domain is EAGVTQSPTHLIKTRGQQATLRCSPISGHTSVYWYQQALGLGLQFLLWYDEGEERNRGNFPPRFSGRQFPNYSSELNVNALELEDSALYLCASSQGDGVRYEQYFGPGTRLTVT.

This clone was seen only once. CDR3 sequence: CASSLSALGSLAGGNEQFF. CDR3 coding DNA: TGTGCCAGCAGCTTGTCTGCTTTAGGAAGTCTAGCGGGGGGTAATGAGCAGTTCTTC. The chain uses TRBV5-4 and TRBJ2-1, with 11 bases that match TRBD2. Trimming removed 1 base from V and 7 bases from J; junction bases left unmatched: 16. Germline-derived CDR1 and CDR2 are SGHNT and YYREEE (reference sequence). The CDR3 runs to 19 residues.

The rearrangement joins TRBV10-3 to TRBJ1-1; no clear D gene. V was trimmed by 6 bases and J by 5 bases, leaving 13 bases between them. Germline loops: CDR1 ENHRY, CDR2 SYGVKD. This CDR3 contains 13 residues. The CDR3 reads CAIRTDGTTEAFF. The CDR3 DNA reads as TGTGCCATCAGGACCGATGGTACGACTGAAGCTTTCTTT.

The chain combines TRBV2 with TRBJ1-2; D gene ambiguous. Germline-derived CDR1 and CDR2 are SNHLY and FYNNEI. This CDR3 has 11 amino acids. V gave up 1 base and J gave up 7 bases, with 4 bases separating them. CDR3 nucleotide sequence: TGTGCCAGCAGTGAAGAAGCTGGCTACACCTTC. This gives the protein CASSEEAGYTF.

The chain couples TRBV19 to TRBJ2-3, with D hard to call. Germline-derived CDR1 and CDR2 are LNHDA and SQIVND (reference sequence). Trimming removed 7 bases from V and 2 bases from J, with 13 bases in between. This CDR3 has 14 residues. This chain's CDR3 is CASTALGSTDTQYF. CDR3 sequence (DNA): TGTGCCAGTACCGCGTTGGGTTCCACAGATACGCAGTATTTT.

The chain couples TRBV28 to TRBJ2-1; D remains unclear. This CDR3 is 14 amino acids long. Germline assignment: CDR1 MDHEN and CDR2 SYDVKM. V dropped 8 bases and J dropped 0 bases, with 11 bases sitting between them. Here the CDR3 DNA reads TGTGCCAGCGGACGTCCCAGCTCCTACAATGAGCAGTTCTTC. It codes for CASGRPSSYNEQFF.

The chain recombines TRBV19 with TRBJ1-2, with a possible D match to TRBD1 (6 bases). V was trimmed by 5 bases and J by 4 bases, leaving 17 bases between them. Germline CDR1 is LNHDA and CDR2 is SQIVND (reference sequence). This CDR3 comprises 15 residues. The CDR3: CASSSFGWDTYGYTF. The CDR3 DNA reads TGTGCCAGTAGTTCTTTTGGTTGGGACACCTATGGCTACACCTTC. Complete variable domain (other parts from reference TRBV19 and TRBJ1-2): DGGITQSPKYLFRKEGQNVTLSCEQNLNHDAMYWYRQDPGQGLRLIYYSQIVNDFQKGDIAEGYSVSREKKESFPLTVTSAQKNPTAFYLCASSSFGWDTYGYTFGSGTRLTVV.

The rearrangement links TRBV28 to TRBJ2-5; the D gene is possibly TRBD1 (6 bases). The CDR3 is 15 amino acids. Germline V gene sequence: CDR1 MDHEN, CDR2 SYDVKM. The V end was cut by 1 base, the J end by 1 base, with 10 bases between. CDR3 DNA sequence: TGTGCCAGCAGTTTATTCCAGGGGCCCCAAGAGACCCAGTACTTC. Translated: CASSLFQGPQETQYF.

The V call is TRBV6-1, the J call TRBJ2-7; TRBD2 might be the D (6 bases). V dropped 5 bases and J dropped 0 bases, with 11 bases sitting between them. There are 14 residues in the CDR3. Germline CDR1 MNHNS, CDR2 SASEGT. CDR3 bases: TGTGCCAGCAGTATAGCGGAAGGCTCCTACGAGCAGTACTTC. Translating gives CASSIAEGSYEQYF.

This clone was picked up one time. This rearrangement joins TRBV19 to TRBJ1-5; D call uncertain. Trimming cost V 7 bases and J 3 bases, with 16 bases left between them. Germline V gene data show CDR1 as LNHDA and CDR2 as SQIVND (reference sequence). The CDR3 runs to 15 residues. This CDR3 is CASKLGSLLNQPQHF. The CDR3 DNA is TGTGCCAGTAAATTGGGGTCTTTACTCAATCAGCCCCAGCATTTT. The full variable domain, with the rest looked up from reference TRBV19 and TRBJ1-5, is DGGITQSPKYLFRKEGQNVTLSCEQNLNHDAMYWYRQDPGQGLRLIYYSQIVNDFQKGDIAEGYSVSREKKESFPLTVTSAQKNPTAFYLCASKLGSLLNQPQHFGDGTRLSIL.

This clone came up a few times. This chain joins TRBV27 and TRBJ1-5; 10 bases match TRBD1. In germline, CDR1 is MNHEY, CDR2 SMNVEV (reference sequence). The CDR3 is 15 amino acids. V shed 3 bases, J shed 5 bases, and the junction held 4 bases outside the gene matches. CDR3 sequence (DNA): TGTGCCAGCAGTTTCCACGGGACAGGGGATCAGCCCCAGCATTTT. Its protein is CASSFHGTGDQPQHF.

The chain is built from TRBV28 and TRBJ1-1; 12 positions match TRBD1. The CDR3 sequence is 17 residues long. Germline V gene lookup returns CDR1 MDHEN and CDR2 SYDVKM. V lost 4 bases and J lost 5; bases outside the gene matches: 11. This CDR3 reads CASSSRDRGLRVTEAFF. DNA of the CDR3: TGTGCCAGCAGTTCGCGGGACAGGGGGCTTAGGGTGACTGAAGCTTTCTTT.

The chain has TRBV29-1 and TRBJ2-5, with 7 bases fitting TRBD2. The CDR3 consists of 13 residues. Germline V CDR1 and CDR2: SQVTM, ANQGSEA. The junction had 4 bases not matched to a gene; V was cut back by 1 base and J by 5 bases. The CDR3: CSVEGEGGETQYF. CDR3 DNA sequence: TGCAGCGTTGAAGGGGAGGGAGGGGAGACCCAGTACTTC. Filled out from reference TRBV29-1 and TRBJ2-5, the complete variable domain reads SAVISQKPSRDICQRGTSLTIQCQVDSQVTMMFWYRQQPGQSLTLIATANQGSEATYESGFVIDKFPISRPNLTFSTLTVSNMSPEDSSIYLCSVEGEGGETQYFGPGTRLLVL.

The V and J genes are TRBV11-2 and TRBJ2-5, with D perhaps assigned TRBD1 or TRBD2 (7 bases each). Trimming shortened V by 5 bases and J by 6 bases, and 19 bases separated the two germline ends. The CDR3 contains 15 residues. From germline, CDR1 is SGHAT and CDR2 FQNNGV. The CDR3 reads CASSPREGARQTQYF. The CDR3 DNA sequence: TGTGCCAGCAGCCCAAGGGAGGGGGCGAGACAGACCCAGTACTTC.